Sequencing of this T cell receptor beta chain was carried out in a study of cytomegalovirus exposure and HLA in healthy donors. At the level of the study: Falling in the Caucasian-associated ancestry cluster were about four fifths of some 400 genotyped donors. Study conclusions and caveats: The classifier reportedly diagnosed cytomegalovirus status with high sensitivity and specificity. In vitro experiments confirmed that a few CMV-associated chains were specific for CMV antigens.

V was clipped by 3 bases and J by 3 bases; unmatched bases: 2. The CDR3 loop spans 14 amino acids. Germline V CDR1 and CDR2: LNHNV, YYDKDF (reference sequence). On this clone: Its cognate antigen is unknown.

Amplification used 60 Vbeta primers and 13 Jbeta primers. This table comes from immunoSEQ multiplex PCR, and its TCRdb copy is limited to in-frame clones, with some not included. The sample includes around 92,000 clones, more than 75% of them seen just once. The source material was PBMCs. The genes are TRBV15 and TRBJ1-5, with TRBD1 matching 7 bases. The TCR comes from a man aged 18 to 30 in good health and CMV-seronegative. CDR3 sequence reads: CATSRGTVNQPQHF. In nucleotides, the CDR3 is TGTGCCACCAGCAGGGGGACAGTCAATCAGCCCCAGCATTTT. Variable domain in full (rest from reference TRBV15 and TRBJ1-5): DAMVIQNPRYQVTQFGKPVTLSCSQTLNHNVMYWYQQKSSQAPKLLFHYYDKDFNNEADTPDNFQSRRPNTSFCFLDIRSPGLGDTAMYLCATSRGTVNQPQHFGDGTRLSIL.